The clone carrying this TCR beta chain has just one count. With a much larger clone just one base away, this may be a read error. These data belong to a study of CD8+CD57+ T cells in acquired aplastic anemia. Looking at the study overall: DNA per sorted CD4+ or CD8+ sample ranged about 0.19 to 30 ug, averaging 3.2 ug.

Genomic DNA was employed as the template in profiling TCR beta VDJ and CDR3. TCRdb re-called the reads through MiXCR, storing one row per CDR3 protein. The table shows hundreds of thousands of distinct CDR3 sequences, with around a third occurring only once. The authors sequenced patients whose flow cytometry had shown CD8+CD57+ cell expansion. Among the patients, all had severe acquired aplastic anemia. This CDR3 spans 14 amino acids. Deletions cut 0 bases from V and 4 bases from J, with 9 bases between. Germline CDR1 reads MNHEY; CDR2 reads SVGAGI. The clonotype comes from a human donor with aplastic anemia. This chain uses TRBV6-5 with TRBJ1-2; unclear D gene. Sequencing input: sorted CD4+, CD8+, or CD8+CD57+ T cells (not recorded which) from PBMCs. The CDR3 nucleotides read TGTGCCAGCAGTTACTCGAGATCTAGCTATGGCTACACCTTC. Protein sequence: CASSYSRSSYGYTF.